The clone carrying this TCR beta chain has just one count. The method was immunoSEQ multiplex PCR; TCRdb's version includes in-frame clones alone and lacks a portion of them. Of around 370,000 clones listed, roughly 96% are singletons. This sample was taken from a study of shared clonotypes between healthy human individuals. Sequenced input: memory CD8+ T cells sorted from blood. Subset of the sample: CD45RO+ cells pooled with CCR7-negative TemRA cells. The clonotype comes from a man aged 30 to 45 in good health.

The CDR3 DNA reads TGCGCCAGCAGCCAAGGCCGCCGAGAATCGGCTAGCGGACAAGAGACCCAGTACTTC. The encoded protein is CASSQGRRESASGQETQYF. The chain carries TRBV4-1 and TRBJ2-5; 7 bases align to TRBD2. J lost 2 bases, V lost 1 base, and 16 bases had no gene match. Germline CDR1 and CDR2: MGHRA and YSYEKL. This CDR3 has 19 amino acids.